Below are 19 T cell receptor beta chains sequenced from a single sample in a study of blood T cells in healthy people across ages. A J-beta primer mix and a sample-barcoded 5' primer were used in a second PCR of roughly 6 to 11 cycles. TCRdb independently ran MiXCR on the 5' RACE reads; one entry per CDR3 protein. The sample contains roughly 680,000 distinct CDR3 sequences, 45% to 50% of which appear only once. The sample taken for sequencing was blood. The receptors originated from a woman in her fifties or sixties in good health.

The chain recombines TRBV20-1 with TRBJ1-2, with a possible D match to TRBD1 (5 bases). The CDR3 has 13 residues. Per germline, CDR1 DFQATT and CDR2 SNEGSKA (reference sequence). Between the trimmed V and J ends, which lost 3 bases and 8 bases, there was a span of 16 bases. The CDR3 spells CSASGGGRGGYTF. The CDR3, as DNA: TGCAGTGCTAGCGGGGGAGGTCGGGGCGGCTACACCTTC.

The J gene is TRBJ1-2, the V gene TRBV20-1; possible D gene TRBD1, 6 bases. The length of the CDR3 is 13 residues. V was clipped by 7 bases and J by 6 bases, with 18 bases between them. Germline V lookup: CDR1 DFQATT, CDR2 SNEGSKA (reference sequence). CDR3 nucleotides: TGCAGTGTCCTACTACAGGGTGGAAATGGCTACACCTTC. Amino acids: CSVLLQGGNGYTF.

This clonotype was detected many times. The rearrangement joins TRBV5-1 to TRBJ2-3; possible D gene TRBD1, 6 bases. Between the trimmed V and J ends, which lost 0 bases and 10 bases, there was a span of 12 bases. Germline CDR1 SGHRS, CDR2 YFSETQ. The length of the CDR3 is 13 residues. The CDR3 DNA reads TGCGCCAGCAGCTTGGACTCCCCAGGGGCGCAGTATTTT. The encoded protein is CASSLDSPGAQYF.

The chain combines TRBV4-2 with TRBJ1-5; no clear D. The CDR3 is 13 residues long. V shed 0 bases and J shed 7 bases, with 7 bases lying between them. Looked up from germline, CDR1 is LGHNA and CDR2 is YNFKEQ. The CDR3 region has the DNA TGTGCCAGCAGCCAAGATTTACGACAGCCCCAGCATTTT. This gives the protein CASSQDLRQPQHF.

This clonotype showed up just once. V is TRBV24-1 and J is TRBJ2-1; 7 nucleotides align to TRBD2. The V segment lost 0 bases and the J segment 0 bases; nucleotides outside the gene matches: 7. CDR1 KGHDR and CDR2 SFDVKD come from the germline V gene. The length of the CDR3 is 18 residues. For the CDR3, the DNA is TGTGCCACCAGTGATTTGCAAGGGCGCGGGAGCTCCTACAATGAGCAGTTCTTC. It codes for CATSDLQGRGSSYNEQFF.

This clonotype was seen a handful of times. V gene TRBV20-1 combines with J gene TRBJ2-5, with a weak D call TRBD1 (7 bases). The CDR3 has 15 amino acids. Germline V lookup: CDR1 DFQATT, CDR2 SNEGSKA (reference sequence). The V end lost 2 bases, the J end lost 4 bases, and 17 bases lay between the germline ends. CDR3 region: CSARLRPGGGETQYF. The CDR3 nucleotides are TGCAGTGCTAGACTCCGACCAGGGGGAGGAGAGACCCAGTACTTC.

J is TRBJ2-7 and V is TRBV7-8, with D maybe TRBD2 (5 bases). V was pared by 5 bases and J by 3 bases, with 8 bases between. The V gene's germline CDR1 is SGHVS and CDR2 FQNEAQ. The CDR3 is made up of 12 amino acids. In nucleotides, the CDR3 is TGTGCCAGCAGCGCTGACTACTACGAGCAGTACTTC. This sequence encodes CASSADYYEQYF.

This clonotype was observed a few times. The chain's CDR3 is CASSPGGAGSYEQYF. CDR3 bases: TGTGCCAGCAGTCCAGGGGGCGCGGGGTCCTACGAGCAGTACTTC. This chain uses TRBV6-5 with TRBJ2-7, with 8 bases lining up with TRBD1. CDR1 and CDR2 (germline): MNHEY, SVGAGI. V gave up 5 bases and J gave up 1 base; unmatched junction bases: 7. This CDR3 region has 15 residues.

The chain is built from TRBV20-1 and TRBJ1-1; 12 bases match TRBD1. CDR1 is DFQATT, CDR2 SNEGSKA, per germline (reference sequence). V gave up 6 bases and J gave up 5 bases; unmatched junction bases: 10. This CDR3 region has 15 residues. The CDR3 reads CSAEPGQGARTEAFF. The CDR3 DNA follows: TGCAGTGCCGAACCGGGACAGGGGGCGAGAACTGAAGCTTTCTTT.

The chain has TRBV4-2 and TRBJ1-2, with a weak D call TRBD1 (5 bases). The CDR3 totals 15 residues. The germline V gene has CDR1 LGHNA and CDR2 YNFKEQ. The V end lost 4 bases, the J end lost 6 bases, and 18 bases lay between the germline ends. CDR3 amino acids: CASSLNPQGKDGYTF. The CDR3 nucleotides read TGTGCCAGCAGCCTTAACCCCCAGGGCAAGGATGGCTACACCTTC.

The V gene is TRBV7-3, the J gene TRBJ2-6, with 10 bases that match TRBD1. The V and J ends lost 5 bases and 0 bases, in that order; junction bases with no gene match: 10. The CDR3 is 19 residues long. The V gene's germline CDR1 is SGHTA and CDR2 FQGTGA. CDR3 region: CASSRQGATSRSGANVLTF. The CDR3 DNA follows: TGTGCCAGCAGCCGACAGGGGGCGACATCTCGCTCTGGGGCCAACGTCCTGACTTTC.

The chain has TRBV20-1 and TRBJ2-5, with D possibly called TRBD1 or TRBD2 (5 bases each). This CDR3 spans 14 amino acids. CDR1 is DFQATT, CDR2 SNEGSKA, per germline (reference sequence). Trimming removed 6 bases at V and 5 bases at J, with 19 bases between. The CDR3 DNA is TGCAGTGCACCCCTGGTGGGAGAGGGGGAGACCCAGTACTTC. It specifies CSAPLVGEGETQYF.

The chain employs TRBV5-1 and TRBJ2-1; no clear D. The CDR3 has 14 amino acids. V shed 4 bases and J shed 6 bases, with 14 bases lying between them. Germline V gene data show CDR1 as SGHRS and CDR2 as YFSETQ. CDR3 residues: CASSPLGFLNEQFF. CDR3 coding DNA: TGCGCCAGCAGCCCCCTTGGGTTCCTCAATGAGCAGTTCTTC.

The V and J genes are TRBV20-1 and TRBJ1-4; D is unclear. V was clipped by 6 bases and J by 3 bases, with 17 bases between them. The CDR3 is 15 residues long. From germline, CDR1 is DFQATT and CDR2 SNEGSKA (reference sequence). CDR3 sequence: CSAMAPGMANEKLFF. The CDR3, as DNA: TGCAGTGCAATGGCCCCGGGAATGGCTAATGAAAAACTGTTTTTT.

The chain combines TRBV6-2 or TRBV6-3 with TRBJ2-3; 13 bases line up with TRBD2. V gave up 6 bases and J gave up 3 bases; unmatched junction bases: 12. The CDR3 is 18 amino acids. Germline V gene lookup returns CDR1 MNHEY and CDR2 SVGEGT. The CDR3 is CASSGGLAGELRTDTQYF. Here the CDR3 DNA reads TGTGCCAGCAGCGGAGGACTAGCGGGAGAGTTGAGAACAGATACGCAGTATTTT.

The chain has TRBV7-2 and TRBJ2-3; TRBD2 matches at 7 bases. Germline CDR1 and CDR2: SGHTA and FQGNSA. CDR3 length: 16 amino acids. V shed 1 base and J 1 base; nucleotides not matched to a gene: 5. The CDR3 spells CASSLVGRARTDTQYF. CDR3 bases: TGTGCCAGCAGCTTAGTAGGGAGGGCGCGCACAGATACGCAGTATTTT.

This rearrangement joins TRBV12-3 or TRBV12-4 to TRBJ2-1; D unresolved. The closer fit of TRBJ2-7 to the DNA end suggests the J call may be wrong. This CDR3 region has 15 residues. CDR3 DNA: TGTGCCAGCAGTTTACACGGAAGCTCCTACAATGAGCAGTACTTC. This translates into CASSLHGSSYNEQYF.

The genes are TRBV6-5 and TRBJ1-1, with 7 bases lining up with TRBD1. The CDR3 spans 15 residues. From germline, CDR1 is MNHEY and CDR2 SVGAGI. V trimming: 7 bases; J trimming: 1 base; junction bases outside the gene matches: 9. CDR3 loop: CASTTTGAGNTEAFF. Here the CDR3 DNA reads TGTGCCAGCACCACAACAGGGGCGGGGAACACTGAAGCTTTCTTT.

This chain uses TRBV24-1 with TRBJ2-3, with D perhaps being TRBD1 or TRBD2 (5 bases each). CDR1 is KGHDR and CDR2 is SFDVKD in the germline V gene. The ends were cut back, 4 bases at V and 4 bases at J, with 11 bases in the middle. The CDR3 runs 14 residues. CDR3 loop: CATSDPRGADTQYF. The CDR3 region has the DNA TGTGCCACCAGTGACCCCCGAGGGGCAGATACGCAGTATTTT.